Shown below are 18 T cell receptor beta chains from a single sample sequenced in a study of T cells in Graves' hyperthyroidism and ophthalmopathy. TCR beta CDR3 sequences were amplified from RNA transcripts. HTBI primers were the set used in a first-round RT-PCR of the TCR CDR3. TCRdb reprocessed the multiplex PCR reads via MiXCR and lists one record per CDR3 protein. The table includes approximately 870,000 distinct CDR3 sequences, over 35% detected once. Sequencing input: blood. These TCRs come from a man aged 18 to 35 with Graves' hyperthyroidism.

The chain recombines TRBV10-3 with TRBJ1-1; 9 nucleotides match TRBD1. Unmatched junction bases numbered 9, after V lost 1 base and J lost 0 bases. CDR1 ENHRY and CDR2 SYGVKD come from the germline V gene. CDR3 length equals 18 residues. The CDR3 region is CAISEWGDREAMNTEAFF. The DNA of the CDR3 is TGTGCCATCAGTGAGTGGGGGGACAGGGAGGCCATGAACACTGAAGCTTTCTTT.

This clonotype was detected many times. This rearrangement joins TRBV25-1 to TRBJ2-7, with a weak D call TRBD1 (6 bases). CDR1 and CDR2 from the germline V gene are MGHDK and SYGVNS. This CDR3 has 14 residues. V was cut by 2 bases and J by 3 bases, with 11 bases left in between. The CDR3 reads CASSERTEGYEQYF. The CDR3 DNA follows: TGTGCCAGCAGTGAAAGGACAGAGGGCTACGAGCAGTACTTC.

The table lists this clonotype with many counts. The chain carries TRBV9 and TRBJ1-1, with D unclear. V was shortened by 4 bases and J by 1 base, with 11 bases between the two germline ends. Germline V CDR1 and CDR2: SGDLS, YYNGEE. This CDR3 has 14 residues. The CDR3 nucleotides are TGTGCCAGCAGCCCCGAGGAGAGGAACACTGAAGCTTTCTTT. It specifies CASSPEERNTEAFF.

This clonotype has ten or more counts. The chain is built from TRBV9 and TRBJ1-2; 7 nucleotides align to TRBD1. V gave up 8 bases and J gave up 2 bases; unmatched junction bases: 3. CDR3 length equals 12 residues. Germline CDR1 and CDR2: SGDLS and YYNGEE. The CDR3 reads CASTGVNYGYTF. Here the CDR3 DNA reads TGTGCCAGTACAGGGGTCAACTATGGCTACACCTTC.

The chain recombines TRBV6-5 with TRBJ2-5; D not certain. Germline V gene lookup returns CDR1 MNHEY and CDR2 SVGAGI. The CDR3 has 13 residues. Trimming pared 8 bases from V and 3 bases from J, leaving 13 bases between. CDR3 sequence: CASLQWVEETQYF. In nucleotides, the CDR3 is TGTGCCAGCTTACAGTGGGTAGAAGAGACCCAGTACTTC.

This chain links TRBV9 with TRBJ2-7, with D unresolved. The ends were cut back, 4 bases at V and 2 bases at J, with 13 bases in the middle. The CDR3 totals 14 residues. From germline, CDR1 is SGDLS and CDR2 YYNGEE. The CDR3 reads CASSPTRSTYEQYF. The CDR3, as DNA: TGTGCCAGCAGCCCGACAAGGAGTACCTACGAGCAGTACTTC.

This clonotype was seen at least ten times. The V gene is TRBV20-1, the J gene TRBJ1-3; no definite D call. Germline CDR1 and CDR2: DFQATT and SNEGSKA (reference sequence). The CDR3 extends over 14 amino acids. V gave up 0 bases and J gave up 4 bases, with 10 bases separating them. The CDR3 region is CSARDSGSGNTIYF. Written as DNA, the CDR3 is TGCAGTGCTAGAGACTCGGGAAGCGGAAACACCATATATTTT.

A single count supports this clonotype. Mismatch with germline at one junction end may stem from a read error. The rearrangement uses TRBV5-1 and TRBJ2-7; 8 bases match TRBD1. The CDR3 covers 16 residues. Germline CDR1 reads SGHRS; CDR2 reads YFSETQ. CDR3 protein: CASSPDPRGPSYEQYF. The CDR3 region has the DNA TGTGCCAGCAGTCCAGACCCCAGGGGGCCTTCCTACGAGCAGTACTTC.

The chain employs TRBV12-3 or TRBV12-4 and TRBJ2-6; D possibly corresponds to TRBD2 (6 bases). The ends were cut back, 7 bases at V and 0 bases at J, with 16 bases in the middle. CDR3 size: 17 residues. CDR3 DNA: TGTGCCAGCACCCCTGGGACGGGGGTCTCTGGGGCCAACGTCCTGACTTTC. Protein sequence: CASTPGTGVSGANVLTF.

The chain joins TRBV6-5 to TRBJ1-3; D may be TRBD1 (5 bases). Germline V lookup: CDR1 MNHEY, CDR2 SVGAGI. The ends were cut back, 4 bases at V and 0 bases at J, with 16 bases in the middle. The CDR3 length is 17 residues. The CDR3: CASSSLLGDLSGNTIYF. CDR3 in DNA: TGTGCCAGCAGTTCGCTTCTCGGGGACCTCTCTGGAAACACCATATATTTT.

A few counts support this clonotype. The chain couples TRBV10-3 to TRBJ2-7, with unresolved D. This CDR3 region has 15 residues. CDR1 and CDR2 (germline): ENHRY, SYGVKD. Trimming shortened V by 6 bases and J by 3 bases, and 18 bases separated the two germline ends. CDR3 bases: TGTGCCATCAGACCCCTGAGTGACCCCTACTACGAGCAGTACTTC. Translating it yields CAIRPLSDPYYEQYF.

The DNA of the CDR3 is TGTGCCAGCAGCTGGGGGGGGGTCCCCTATGGCTACACCTTC. Protein sequence: CASSWGGVPYGYTF. This rearrangement joins TRBV7-6 to TRBJ1-2; possible D gene TRBD1, 5 bases. V dropped 4 bases and J dropped 4 bases, with 13 bases sitting between them. Per germline, CDR1 SGHVS and CDR2 FNYEAQ. The CDR3 is 14 amino acids.

The rearrangement links TRBV7-2 to TRBJ2-2, with 8 bases lining up with TRBD1. Germline-derived CDR1 and CDR2 are SGHTA and FQGNSA. Losses at the gene ends were 2 bases for V and 4 bases for J; bases not matched to a gene: 6. The length of the CDR3 is 16 residues. CDR3 DNA: TGTGCCAGCAGCTTAATCCGGACAGGGCCCACCGGGGAGCTGTTTTTT. Encoded protein: CASSLIRTGPTGELFF.

The V call is TRBV7-9, the J call TRBJ2-2; tentative D call: TRBD1 (5 bases). Per germline, CDR1 SEHNR and CDR2 FQNEAQ (reference sequence). The CDR3 length is 15 residues. With 7 bases removed from V and 4 bases from J, the gap between germline ends came to 16 bases. CDR3 DNA: TGTGCCAGCAATCCCCATCAGGGTCCCACCGGGGAGCTGTTTTTT. This encodes CASNPHQGPTGELFF.

As for this clonotype: Since a much larger clone is just one base distant, this may be a read error. This chain links TRBV20-1 with TRBJ1-1; no clear D. The V end lost 3 bases, the J end lost 3 bases, and 17 bases lay between the germline ends. The CDR3 spans 15 residues. In germline, CDR1 is DFQATT, CDR2 SNEGSKA (reference sequence). The CDR3 protein is CSASPPGIMDTEAFF. The CDR3 nucleotides are TGCAGTGCTAGCCCCCCAGGCATCATGGACACTGAAGCTTTCTTT.

This clonotype was detected many times. The V and J genes are TRBV2 and TRBJ1-5, with unresolved D. V gave up 11 bases and J gave up 9 bases, with 20 bases separating them. The length of the CDR3 is 13 residues. Germline CDR1 reads SNHLY; CDR2 reads FYNNEI. CDR3 DNA: TGTGCCGGAGGAACCCTTGACGGTGGGCCCCAGCATTTT. Encoded protein: CAGGTLDGGPQHF.

The sample holds many counts of this clonotype. This chain links TRBV29-1 with TRBJ1-5; D perhaps matches TRBD1 (6 bases). The CDR3 length is 13 residues. Germline CDR1 SQVTM, CDR2 ANQGSEA. Between the trimmed V and J ends, which lost 7 bases and 5 bases, there was a span of 15 bases. The CDR3 reads CSASTGYDQPQHF. The CDR3, as DNA: TGCAGCGCCTCCACAGGGTACGATCAGCCCCAGCATTTT.

This chain uses TRBV19 with TRBJ1-4; possibly TRBD1 for D (5 bases). Germline CDR1 reads LNHDA; CDR2 reads SQIVND (reference sequence). The CDR3 consists of 15 residues. Trimming took 2 bases from V and 5 from J, leaving 12 bases between them. The CDR3 region has the DNA TGTGCCAGTAGTATATCAGGGTGGAGGAATGAAAAACTGTTTTTT. This codes for CASSISGWRNEKLFF.